This is a list of T cell receptor beta chains from one sample in a study of blood T cell repertoires in COVID-19. Data came from immunoSEQ multiplex PCR; TCRdb stores just in-frame clones and leaves some out. Altogether roughly 90,000 clones are present, about 84% being singletons, with the ten largest covering 25%. The sample was peripheral blood. The receptor source for this set is a human donor in a cohort sampled during active COVID-19. Both conserved end residues are part of each CDR3. Each record gives: V gene, J gene, clone size, D gene, CDR3 DNA, CDR3 protein. D genes are given only for firm matches. Clone sizes are given selectively: once, few, many, or a class where the clone is expanded.

TRBV5-5	TRBJ1-4	.	.	TGTGCCAGCAGCTTGCCCAGTAATGAAAAACTGTTTTTT	CASSLPSNEKLFF
TRBV10-3	TRBJ2-3	.	TRBD2	TGTGCCATCAGCGGGGGGGAAACAGATACGCAGTATTTT	CAISGGETDTQYF
TRBV3-1/TRBV3-2	TRBJ2-2	.	.	TGTGCCAGCAGCCAATACAGGGCGAACACCGGGGAGCTGTTTTTT	CASSQYRANTGELFF
TRBV2	TRBJ1-1	.	TRBD1	TGTGCCAGCAGTCTTACGACAGGGACTCCGACTGAAGCTTTCTTT	CASSLTTGTPTEAFF
TRBV7-9	TRBJ2-7	.	.	TGTGCCAGCAGCGCAGGCGGGTCCTACGAGCAGTACTTC	CASSAGGSYEQYF
TRBV19	TRBJ1-5	.	TRBD1	TGTGCCAGTAGCGAACAGGGGATAGGTATTCAGCCCCAGCATTTT	CASSEQGIGIQPQHF
TRBV5-1	TRBJ1-2	.	.	TGCGCCAGCAGCTTGAGAGTAGGAGACGGCTACACCTTC	CASSLRVGDGYTF
TRBV29-1	TRBJ2-1	.	.	TGCAGCGTTGAAATCAGGCTTATCTACAATGAGCAGTTCTTC	CSVEIRLIYNEQFF
TRBV28	TRBJ2-4	few	TRBD1	TGTGCCAGCAGATCAGGGACAGGGAGGGCCATTCAGTACTTC	CASRSGTGRAIQYF
TRBV19	TRBJ2-7	few	.	TGTGCCAGTAGCAGCCCCGAGGCGGGCTCCTACGAGCAGTACTTC	CASSSPEAGSYEQYF
TRBV5-4	TRBJ2-1	.	.	TGTGCCAGCAGCATATACAGGGCGCTAGGCAATGAGCAGTTCTTC	CASSIYRALGNEQFF
TRBV3-1/TRBV3-2	TRBJ2-4	.	TRBD2	TGTGCCAGCAGCTTGAGCGGGATTGAAAACATTCAGTACTTC	CASSLSGIENIQYF
TRBV7-3	TRBJ2-1	.	TRBD2	TGTGCCAGCAGCTTAACGGGCGGAGCGGGAGAGCAGTTCTTC	CASSLTGGAGEQFF
TRBV2	TRBJ2-7	.	.	TGTGCCAGCAGTGACCCCATTCCGAGCTCCTACGAGCAGTACTTC	CASSDPIPSSYEQYF
TRBV7-9	TRBJ1-1	.	.	TGTGCCAGCAGCCCCCGGGACACTGAAGCTTTCTTT	CASSPRDTEAFF
TRBV6-1	TRBJ1-5	.	TRBD1	TGTGCCAGCAGTGAAGCGCGGGGCAGGGGGCTGTCCGGGAGCAATCAGCCCCAGCATTTT	CASSEARGRGLSGSNQPQHF
TRBV7-2	TRBJ2-5	.	TRBD2	TGTGCCAGCAGCTTAGGGCTAGCGGGAGCGGAGACCCAGTACTTC	CASSLGLAGAETQYF
TRBV9	TRBJ2-1	.	.	TGTGCCAGCAGCGTAGCTACGGCTAGCGCCCGTTATGAGCAGTTCTTC	CASSVATASARYEQFF
TRBV5-5	TRBJ2-2	few	TRBD2	TGTGCCAGCAGCCCCCGGGACTATGGTGTTTTTGGAGCAGCCGGGGAGCTGTTTTTT	CASSPRDYGVFGAAGELFF
TRBV11-2	TRBJ2-5	once	.	TGTGCCAGCAGCTTAGACAGGCAAGAGACCCAGTACTTC	CASSLDRQETQYF
TRBV28	TRBJ1-5	.	.	TGTGCCAGCAGTCTCCGGGGGGGTTTTCGCAATCAGCCCCAGCATTTT	CASSLRGGFRNQPQHF
TRBV7-8	TRBJ2-5	once	TRBD1	TGTGCCAGCAGCCCCCCCCTTCGGCTAGGGGGCTTGGAGCAGTACTTC	CASSPPLRLGGLEQYF
TRBV4-1	TRBJ1-6	.	.	TGCGCCAGCAGCCAAGCCGGGCGGGGCGATTCACCCCTCCACTTT	CASSQAGRGDSPLHF
TRBV7-9	TRBJ1-4	.	.	TGTGCCAGTACCCGCGGGGCTAATGAAAAACTGTTTTTT	CASTRGANEKLFF
TRBV5-5	TRBJ1-6	.	.	TGTGCCAGCAGCTTGGAAGGGGGGGACTACTGGCCCCTCCACTTT	CASSLEGGDYWPLHF
TRBV3-1/TRBV3-2	TRBJ1-5	.	TRBD1	TGTGCCAGCAGCCAAGGAGGGACAGGGGGTAATCAGCCCCAGCATTTT	CASSQGGTGGNQPQHF
TRBV7-2	TRBJ2-2	.	.	TGTGCCAGCAGCTTAGAGCAACCGGGAGTGACCGGGGAGCTGTTTTTT	CASSLEQPGVTGELFF
TRBV5-1	TRBJ1-2	.	.	TGCGCCAGCAGCTTAGGGGGTAACTATGGCTACACCTTC	CASSLGGNYGYTF
TRBV4-3	TRBJ2-5	.	.	TGCGCCAGCAGTAGGGCAGGGGCTAGCGGCCAAGTGGGGACCCAGTACTTC	CASSRAGASGQVGTQYF
TRBV7-8	TRBJ2-7	.	TRBD2	TGTGCCAGCAGCCCTAGCGGAGGCAGCTCCTACGAGCAGTACTTC	CASSPSGGSSYEQYF
TRBV2	TRBJ2-3	.	.	TGTGCCAGCAGTGTACTAGGGGGTGGGGATGGCACAGATACGCAGTATTTT	CASSVLGGGDGTDTQYF
TRBV6-5	TRBJ1-2	.	TRBD1	TGTGCCAGCAGCATGACAGGGGACAGTGGCTACACCTTC	CASSMTGDSGYTF
TRBV20-1	TRBJ2-3	.	.	TGCAGTGCTAGTCTGGTCACTTCTAGCACAGATACGCAGTATTTT	CSASLVTSSTDTQYF
TRBV2	TRBJ2-7	once	TRBD1	TGTGCCAGCTGCCGGGACAGGTCGCGGGAGCAGTACTTC	CASCRDRSREQYF
TRBV4-3	TRBJ1-4	.	TRBD1	TGCGCCAGCAGCCGGGCCGGACAGGGGGGAAATGAAAAACTGTTTTTT	CASSRAGQGGNEKLFF
TRBV3-1/TRBV3-2	TRBJ1-4	.	.	TGTGCCAGCAGCCCGACAGGCGTCCAAAAACTGTTTTTT	CASSPTGVQKLFF
TRBV27	TRBJ1-1	medium-sized	.	TGTGCCAGCAGGCTCTCCCACACAGGGACCACTGAAGCTTTCTTT	CASRLSHTGTTEAFF
TRBV19	TRBJ2-7	.	TRBD2	TGTGCCAGTAAGTCTAGCGGGAGCTCCTACGAGCAGTACTTC	CASKSSGSSYEQYF
TRBV7-8	TRBJ2-7	.	TRBD2	TGTGCCAGCAGTCAGAGCGGGGGTAAGGCCGAGCAGTACTTC	CASSQSGGKAEQYF
TRBV6-2/TRBV6-3	TRBJ2-1	.	.	TGTGCCAGCAGTTACTTTTCCCTACTCGGTGAGCAGTTCTTC	CASSYFSLLGEQFF
TRBV6-2/TRBV6-3	TRBJ2-2	.	TRBD1	TGTGCCAGCAGTTACTCCGGGACAGGGGTTCACGGGGAGCTGTTTTTT	CASSYSGTGVHGELFF
TRBV19	TRBJ1-4	.	.	TGTGCCAGTGGCCATCTAACGGGGGGGCTAGATGAAAAACTGTTTTTT	CASGHLTGGLDEKLFF
TRBV9	TRBJ1-1	few	TRBD1	TGTGCCAGCAGCGAACGACAGGGTTCGAACACTGAAGCTTTCTTT	CASSERQGSNTEAFF
TRBV25-1	TRBJ2-1	once	.	TGTGCCACCATCCCCGAGGGGGAGGGTGAGCAGTTCTTC	CATIPEGEGEQFF
TRBV11-2	TRBJ2-2	.	.	TGTGCCAGCACCCTATTTAGCACCGGGGAGCTGTTTTTT	CASTLFSTGELFF
TRBV7-8	TRBJ2-2	.	TRBD1	TGTGCCAGCAGCTTTAGACAGGGAAGGAACACCGGGGAGCTGTTTTTT	CASSFRQGRNTGELFF
TRBV30	TRBJ2-6	.	TRBD1	TGTGCCTGGAGACGGGACAGGGCACTCTCTGGGGCCAACGTCCTGACTTTC	CAWRRDRALSGANVLTF
TRBV28	TRBJ2-2	.	TRBD1	TGTGCCAGCAGTTTCTTTACAGGGGGCGGCACCGGGGAGCTGTTTTTT	CASSFFTGGGTGELFF
TRBV27	TRBJ2-5	.	.	TGTGCCAGCAGTTTATCAGGGGATAAAGAGACCCAGTACTTC	CASSLSGDKETQYF
TRBV9	TRBJ2-1	medium-sized	TRBD2	TGTGCCAGCAGCGTGGGACTAGCGGGCGCAAGACAGTTCTTC	CASSVGLAGARQFF
TRBV11-2	TRBJ1-2	.	.	TGTGCCAGCAGCTTAGATCTCAGGGTCTATGGCTACACCTTC	CASSLDLRVYGYTF
TRBV29-1	TRBJ2-3	.	.	TGCAGCGTTGACGATCGGCGGGGGCCCACAGATACGCAGTATTTT	CSVDDRRGPTDTQYF
TRBV6-6	TRBJ1-1	.	.	TGTGCCAGCAGTTACGGGTTGCAGGCTGAAGCTTTCTTT	CASSYGLQAEAFF
TRBV6-1	TRBJ2-2	.	TRBD1	TGTGCCAGCAGTGAAGCCCGACAGGGTGGCGGGGAGCTGTTTTTT	CASSEARQGGGELFF
TRBV5-1	TRBJ1-1	.	.	TGCGCCAGCAGCTTGGGGGCTGCGAACACTGAAGCTTTCTTT	CASSLGAANTEAFF
TRBV7-2	TRBJ2-2	.	TRBD1	TGTGCCAGCAGCCCAATGGACAGGGTAGGCACCGGGGAGCTGTTTTTT	CASSPMDRVGTGELFF
TRBV4-3	TRBJ2-1	few	.	TGCGCCAGCAGCCAAGAGCCTAGTAACCGGGGCAATGAGCAGTTCTTC	CASSQEPSNRGNEQFF
TRBV12-3/TRBV12-4	TRBJ1-1	.	.	TGTGCCAGCAGCCCAGACTACACTGAAGCTTTCTTT	CASSPDYTEAFF
TRBV5-1	TRBJ1-4	.	.	TGCGCCAGCAGCCTGGGACACCCCGACACCCAGAAACTGTTTTTT	CASSLGHPDTQKLFF